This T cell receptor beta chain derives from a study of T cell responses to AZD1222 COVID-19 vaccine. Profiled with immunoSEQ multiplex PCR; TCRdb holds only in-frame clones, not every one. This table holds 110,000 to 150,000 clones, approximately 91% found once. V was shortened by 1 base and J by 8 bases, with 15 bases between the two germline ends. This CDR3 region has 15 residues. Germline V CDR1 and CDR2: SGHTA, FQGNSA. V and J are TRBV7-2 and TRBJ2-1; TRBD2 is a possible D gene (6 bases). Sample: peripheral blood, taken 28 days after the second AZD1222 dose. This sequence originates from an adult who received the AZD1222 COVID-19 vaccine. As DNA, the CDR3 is TGTGCCAGCAGCTTAGTGCGGGAAGGGTACTATGAGCAGTTCTTC. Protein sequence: CASSLVREGYYEQFF.